Listed here are 21 T cell receptor beta chains from one sample, sequenced in a study of shared clonotypes between healthy human individuals. Clones were read by immunoSEQ multiplex PCR, and TCRdb kept only the in-frame ones, dropping some. The sample records 2 million to 3 million clones, 90% to 95% being singletons. What was sequenced was naive CD4+ T cells from PBMCs. The sample's subset: CD45RA+ positively selected. The origin of the receptors is a man younger than 30 in good health. Some clones in this sample may be carry-over from other donors' samples.

The chain recombines TRBV5-6 with TRBJ1-5; D perhaps matches TRBD1 (5 bases). With 3 bases removed from V and 3 bases from J, the gap between germline ends came to 7 bases. Germline CDR1 is SGHDT and CDR2 is YYEEEE. The CDR3 covers 13 residues. The CDR3, as DNA: TGTGCCAGCAGCTCCGGGACCAATCAGCCCCAGCATTTT. Protein sequence: CASSSGTNQPQHF. Together with reference TRBV5-6 and TRBJ1-5, the CDR3 gives the full variable domain: DAGVTQSPTHLIKTRGQQVTLRCSPKSGHDTVSWYQQALGQGPQFIFQYYEEEERQRGNFPDRFSGHQFPNYSSELNVNALLLGDSALYLCASSSGTNQPQHFGDGTRLSIL.

V and J are TRBV5-4 and TRBJ1-2, with TRBD1 identical over 9 bases. This CDR3 has 15 residues. The ends lost 2 bases at V and 4 bases at J; junction bases unmatched: 6. Germline assignment: CDR1 SGHNT and CDR2 YYREEE (reference sequence). CDR3 DNA: TGTGCCAGCAGCTTAGTATCGGGACAGGGCTATGGCTACACCTTC. Translation gives CASSLVSGQGYGYTF.

This rearrangement joins TRBV5-1 to TRBJ2-1; 9 bases match TRBD1. This CDR3 comprises 17 residues. The germline CDR1 and CDR2 sequences are SGHRS and YFSETQ. Germline trimming cut 4 bases from V and 3 bases from J; bases unmatched to any gene: 11. In DNA, the CDR3 is TGCGCCAGCAGCATTGGACAGGGGACGATGGTCTACAATGAGCAGTTCTTC. Encoded protein: CASSIGQGTMVYNEQFF.

The chain recombines TRBV4-1 with TRBJ2-3; TRBD2 aligns across 10 bases. The CDR3 consists of 16 residues. Germline V CDR1 and CDR2: MGHRA, YSYEKL. With 4 bases clipped from V and 5 bases from J, the junction kept 9 bases outside the gene matches. Written as DNA, the CDR3 is TGCGCCAGCAGCCGGCAACTAGCGGGAAATATAGATACGCAGTATTTT. It translates to CASSRQLAGNIDTQYF.

The V call is TRBV28, the J call TRBJ2-1; no clear D. The CDR3 has 17 amino acids. Trimming left V 4 bases short and J 0 bases short, with 16 bases between. Germline V gene lookup returns CDR1 MDHEN and CDR2 SYDVKM. DNA of the CDR3: TGTGCCAGCAGTTCCACCCGGATATTGAGCTCCTACAATGAGCAGTTCTTC. This gives the protein CASSSTRILSSYNEQFF.

As regards this clone: Different DNA sequences within this sample yield the same CDR3. The rearrangement uses TRBV19 and TRBJ2-7, with TRBD2 as a possible D gene (5 bases). The germline V and J ends were trimmed by 6 bases and 3 bases, with 6 bases remaining between them. Per germline, CDR1 LNHDA and CDR2 SQIVND (reference sequence). The CDR3 runs to 11 residues. The CDR3 sequence: CASSRGYEQYF. DNA for the CDR3: TGTGCCAGTAGCCGGGGCTACGAGCAGTACTTC.

The J gene is TRBJ2-2, the V gene TRBV7-3; D gene uncertain. CDR1 is SGHTA and CDR2 is FQGTGA in the germline V gene. Trimming took 2 bases from V and 3 from J, leaving 7 bases between them. The CDR3 spans 14 residues. CDR3 nucleotides: TGTGCCAGCAGCTTACAACGGCACACCGGGGAGCTGTTTTTT. Its translation: CASSLQRHTGELFF.

V gene TRBV28 combines with J gene TRBJ2-1; 7 bases are shared with TRBD2. Germline V lookup: CDR1 MDHEN, CDR2 SYDVKM. CDR3 size: 16 residues. Trimming removed 3 bases from V and 2 bases from J; junction bases left unmatched: 7. CDR3 DNA sequence: TGTGCCAGCAGTTTCCCGGTAGCGGGCCCCTACAATGAGCAGTTCTTC. As protein: CASSFPVAGPYNEQFF.

This clone was recorded once. V and J are TRBV18 and TRBJ2-3; D not resolved. Trimming pared 1 base from V and 2 bases from J, leaving 7 bases between. Germline CDR1 KGHSH, CDR2 LQKENI. The CDR3 sequence is 14 residues long. The DNA of the CDR3 is TGTGCCAGCTCACCACAGGGATACACAGATACGCAGTATTTT. This encodes CASSPQGYTDTQYF.

The rearrangement joins TRBV27 to TRBJ2-1; 11 nucleotides match TRBD1. The germline gives CDR1 MNHEY, CDR2 SMNVEV (reference sequence). CDR3 size: 15 residues. V shed 6 bases and J 6 bases; nucleotides not matched to a gene: 7. CDR3 DNA: TGTGCCAGCAGATTGGACAGGGGGCGGGTCAATGAGCAGTTCTTC. The encoded protein is CASRLDRGRVNEQFF.

This chain uses TRBV5-1 with TRBJ2-2; no reliable D call. Trimming left V 4 bases short and J 0 bases short, with 4 bases between. CDR1 and CDR2 from the germline V gene are SGHRS and YFSETQ. This CDR3 is 13 amino acids long. This chain's CDR3 is CASSGANTGELFF. The CDR3 DNA sequence: TGCGCCAGCAGCGGCGCGAACACCGGGGAGCTGTTTTTT. Supplemented by reference TRBV5-1 and TRBJ2-2, the full variable domain reads KAGVTQTPRYLIKTRGQQVTLSCSPISGHRSVSWYQQTPGQGLQFLFEYFSETQRNKGNFPGRFSGRQFSNSRSEMNVSTLELGDSALYLCASSGANTGELFFGEGSRLTVL.

The chain links TRBV6-5 to TRBJ1-2, with 9 bases aligning to TRBD1. The V segment lost 10 bases and the J segment 7 bases; nucleotides outside the gene matches: 16. Germline values: CDR1 MNHEY, CDR2 SVGAGI. CDR3 length equals 15 residues. Here the CDR3 reads CAIKGPETGGFGYTF. CDR3 DNA sequence: TGTGCCATCAAAGGACCCGAGACAGGGGGTTTTGGCTACACCTTC.

The chain has TRBV7-8 and TRBJ1-5; a possible D gene is TRBD1 (5 bases). V was shortened by 5 bases and J by 2 bases, with 10 bases between the two germline ends. The germline CDR1 and CDR2 sequences are SGHVS and FQNEAQ. The CDR3 consists of 14 residues. CDR3 in DNA: TGTGCCAGCAGCATCCGGGACGGCAATCAGCCCCAGCATTTT. Translation: CASSIRDGNQPQHF. Full variable domain (rest looked up from reference TRBV7-8 and TRBJ1-5): GAGVSQSPRYKVAKRGQDVALRCDPISGHVSLFWYQQALGQGPEFLTYFQNEAQLDKSGLPSDRFFAERPEGSVSTLKIQRTQQEDSAVYLCASSIRDGNQPQHFGDGTRLSIL.

Regarding this clone: Other DNA sequences in the sample encode the same CDR3. This chain links TRBV4-2 with TRBJ2-3, with D hard to call. The CDR3 has 12 amino acids. Germline V gene data show CDR1 as LGHNA and CDR2 as YNFKEQ. The V gene lost 3 bases and the J gene lost 2 bases, with 3 bases spanning the gap. The CDR3 reads CASSQVTDTQYF. CDR3 DNA: TGTGCCAGCAGCCAGGTCACAGATACGCAGTATTTT.

The chain combines TRBV28 with TRBJ2-7, with D perhaps TRBD1 (8 bases). V lost 5 bases and J lost 4, with 27 bases in between. This CDR3 has 18 amino acids. The germline V gene encodes CDR1 MDHEN and CDR2 SYDVKM. Here the CDR3 reads CASSPGQGAASGLYEQYF. DNA for the CDR3: TGTGCCAGCAGTCCCGGCCAGGGGGCGGCTAGCGGATTATACGAGCAGTACTTC.

The V gene is TRBV7-3, the J gene TRBJ2-1; 10 bases line up with TRBD2. Germline loops: CDR1 SGHTA, CDR2 FQGTGA. Losses at the gene ends were 4 bases for V and 1 base for J; bases not matched to a gene: 4. This CDR3 region has 16 residues. CDR3 residues: CASSSRAGGSYNEQFF. The DNA for the CDR3 is TGTGCCAGCAGCTCAAGAGCGGGAGGGTCCTACAATGAGCAGTTCTTC.

This clone has just one count. V gene TRBV6-1 combines with J gene TRBJ2-6, with D hard to call. Deletions cut 5 bases from V and 0 bases from J, with 8 bases between. CDR1 and CDR2 (germline): MNHNS, SASEGT. The CDR3 extends over 15 amino acids. This CDR3 reads CASSSGNSGANVLTF. CDR3 bases: TGTGCCAGCAGTTCAGGAAACTCTGGGGCCAACGTCCTGACTTTC.

This chain links TRBV9 with TRBJ1-2, with TRBD1 matching 12 bases. The germline V gene has CDR1 SGDLS and CDR2 YYNGEE. V was clipped by 3 bases and J by 8 bases; unmatched bases: 11. CDR3 size: 16 residues. The CDR3 protein is CASSDHLGQGARGYTF. The CDR3 region has the DNA TGTGCCAGCAGCGACCACTTGGGACAGGGGGCGCGGGGCTACACCTTC. Full variable domain (remainder filled in from reference TRBV9 and TRBJ1-2): DSGVTQTPKHLITATGQRVTLRCSPRSGDLSVYWYQQSLDQGLQFLIQYYNGEERAKGNILERFSAQQFPDLHSELNLSSLELGDSALYFCASSDHLGQGARGYTFGSGTRLTVV.

The chain is built from TRBV11-2 and TRBJ2-7; 14 positions match TRBD2. Germline loops: CDR1 SGHAT, CDR2 FQNNGV. The CDR3 is 17 amino acids. The V and J ends lost 8 bases and 2 bases, in that order; junction bases with no gene match: 11. The CDR3 protein is CASARSGLAGEAYEQYF. CDR3 DNA sequence: TGTGCCAGCGCCCGTTCGGGACTAGCGGGAGAGGCCTACGAGCAGTACTTC.

The chain combines TRBV25-1 with TRBJ1-6, with a possible D match to TRBD1 (5 bases). Germline values: CDR1 MGHDK, CDR2 SYGVNS. The CDR3 extends over 15 amino acids. V lost 6 bases to trimming and J lost 4 bases, with 13 bases between them. The CDR3 loop is CASRLDSFYNSPLHF. As DNA, the CDR3 is TGTGCCAGCAGACTCGACAGCTTTTATAATTCACCCCTCCACTTT.

This chain uses TRBV6-1 with TRBJ1-5; no definite D call. V was cut by 1 base and J by 5 bases, with 9 bases left in between. The CDR3 has 14 residues. Looked up from germline, CDR1 is MNHNS and CDR2 is SASEGT. For the CDR3, the DNA is TGTGCCAGCAGTGAAGGGCCGATCTATCAGCCCCAGCATTTT. Translation gives CASSEGPIYQPQHF.